This T cell receptor beta chain came from a study of early T cells in non-severe SARS-CoV-2 infection. Study overall: The chains were unpaired, and the sequenced material was bulk RNA from unsorted whole blood.

Each CDR3 protein is one row after TCRdb ran MiXCR on the 5' RACE reads. The sample lists 56,000 or so distinct CDR3 sequences, roughly 16% occurring once. This TCR was sampled from an adult who was a healthcare worker with PCR-confirmed SARS-CoV-2 infection or an uninfected control (not recorded which). Sequences were derived from whole blood, sampled at baseline.

The CDR3 spells CASSLGASSRDTQYF. CDR3 coding DNA: TGTGCCAGCAGCTTAGGTGCTAGTAGTCGGGATACGCAGTATTTT. V and J are TRBV7-7 and TRBJ2-3; D gene uncertain. Trimming removed 1 base from V and 6 bases from J, with 14 bases in between. Germline CDR1 reads SSHAT; CDR2 reads FNYEAQ (reference sequence). The CDR3 is 15 amino acids. The whole variable domain, filled in from reference TRBV7-7 and TRBJ2-3, reads GAGVSQSPRYKVTKRGQDVTLRCDPISSHATLYWYQQALGQGPEFLTYFNYEAQPDKSGLPSDRFSAERPEGSISTLTIQRTEQRDSAMYRCASSLGASSRDTQYFGPGTRLTVL.